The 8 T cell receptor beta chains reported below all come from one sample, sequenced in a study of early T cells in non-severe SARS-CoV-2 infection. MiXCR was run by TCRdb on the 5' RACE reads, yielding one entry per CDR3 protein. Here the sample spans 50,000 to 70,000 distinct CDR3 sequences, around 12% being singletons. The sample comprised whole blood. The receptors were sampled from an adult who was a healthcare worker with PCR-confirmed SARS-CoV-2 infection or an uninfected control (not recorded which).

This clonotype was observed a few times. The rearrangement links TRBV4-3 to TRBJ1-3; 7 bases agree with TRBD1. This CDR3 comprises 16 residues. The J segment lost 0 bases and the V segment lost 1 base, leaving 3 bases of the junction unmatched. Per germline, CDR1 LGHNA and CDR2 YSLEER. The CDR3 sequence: CASSQVRDSSGNTIYF. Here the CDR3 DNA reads TGCGCCAGCAGCCAAGTCCGGGACAGCTCTGGAAACACCATATATTTT.

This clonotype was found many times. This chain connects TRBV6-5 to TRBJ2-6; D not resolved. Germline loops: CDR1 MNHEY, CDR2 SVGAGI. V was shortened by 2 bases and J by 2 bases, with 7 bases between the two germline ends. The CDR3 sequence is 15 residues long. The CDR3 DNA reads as TGTGCCAGCAGTTACGAGGATACTGGGGCCAACGTCCTGACTTTC. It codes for CASSYEDTGANVLTF.

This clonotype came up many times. The CDR3, as DNA: TGCAGCGTTGCGGACGGGGATGGCTACACCTTC. Its translation: CSVADGDGYTF. This rearrangement joins TRBV29-1 to TRBJ1-2; D not resolved. Trimming cost V 4 bases and J 6 bases, with 9 bases left between them. The CDR3 extends over 11 amino acids. CDR1 is SQVTM, CDR2 ANQGSEA, per germline.

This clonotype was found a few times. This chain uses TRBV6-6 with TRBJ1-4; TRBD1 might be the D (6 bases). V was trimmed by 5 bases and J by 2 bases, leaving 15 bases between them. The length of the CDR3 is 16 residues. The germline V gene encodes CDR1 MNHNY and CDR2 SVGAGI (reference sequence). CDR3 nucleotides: TGTGCCAGCAGTGACTTACAGGGAGGCACTAATGAAAAACTGTTTTTT. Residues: CASSDLQGGTNEKLFF.

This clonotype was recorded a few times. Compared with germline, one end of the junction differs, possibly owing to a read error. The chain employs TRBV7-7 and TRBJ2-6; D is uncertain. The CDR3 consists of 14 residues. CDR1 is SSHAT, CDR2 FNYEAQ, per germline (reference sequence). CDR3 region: CASSPDPGANVLTF. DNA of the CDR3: TGTGCTAGCAGCCCCGACCCTGGGGCCAACGTCCTGACTTTC.

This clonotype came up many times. CDR3 region: CASSPPLTGDGTDTQYF. For the CDR3, the DNA is TGTGCCAGCAGCCCTCCCCTTACAGGGGACGGCACAGATACGCAGTATTTT. The chain combines TRBV9 with TRBJ2-3, with 7 bases lining up with TRBD1. The CDR3 sequence is 17 residues long. The germline gives CDR1 SGDLS, CDR2 YYNGEE. V was pared by 4 bases and J by 1 base, with 12 bases of the junction left unmatched.

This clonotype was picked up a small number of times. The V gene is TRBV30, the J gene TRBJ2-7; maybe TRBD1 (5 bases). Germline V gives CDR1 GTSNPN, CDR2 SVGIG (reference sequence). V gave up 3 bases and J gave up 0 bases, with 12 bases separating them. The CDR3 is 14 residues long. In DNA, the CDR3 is TGTGCCTGGAGGCCCCTCGACAGCTCCTACGAGCAGTACTTC. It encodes CAWRPLDSSYEQYF.

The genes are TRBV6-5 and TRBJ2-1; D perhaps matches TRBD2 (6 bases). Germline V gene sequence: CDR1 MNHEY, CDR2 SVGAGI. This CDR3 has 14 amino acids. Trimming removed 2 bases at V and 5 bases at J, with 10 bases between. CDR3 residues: CASSYDGTHNEQFF. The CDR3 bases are TGTGCCAGCAGTTACGACGGGACTCACAATGAGCAGTTCTTC.